These 20 T cell receptor beta chains share one sample of origin, sequenced in a study of cytomegalovirus exposure and HLA in healthy donors. Both 60 Vbeta primers and 13 Jbeta primers went into the PCR. TCRdb's table, derived via immunoSEQ multiplex PCR, lists solely in-frame clones and lacks some. This sample has 99,000 or so clones, with nearly 15% found just once. Sample: PBMCs. The receptors originated from a female donor in good health and CMV-seronegative.

The gene calls are TRBV7-2 and TRBJ1-2; D is undetermined. V was trimmed by 4 bases and J by 6 bases, leaving 9 bases between them. The length of the CDR3 is 12 residues. CDR1 is SGHTA, CDR2 FQGNSA, per germline. CDR3 sequence reads: CASSWAGDGYTF. The CDR3 nucleotides read TGTGCCAGCAGCTGGGCCGGGGATGGCTACACCTTC.

This chain joins TRBV7-2 and TRBJ2-6; D is possibly TRBD1 (5 bases). The CDR3 is 16 amino acids. Trimming stripped 0 bases from V and 4 bases from J, with 10 bases between. Germline CDR1 reads SGHTA; CDR2 reads FQGNSA. CDR3 bases: TGTGCCAGCAGCTTAGCGAGGACACCGGGGGCCAACGTCCTGACTTTC. It codes for CASSLARTPGANVLTF.

The V and J genes are TRBV9 and TRBJ1-3, with a tentative D call TRBD1 (6 bases). Germline CDR1 SGDLS, CDR2 YYNGEE. The length of the CDR3 is 17 residues. Between the trimmed V and J ends, which lost 0 bases and 0 bases, there was a span of 13 bases. The CDR3: CASSVDGGGNSGNTIYF. Here the CDR3 DNA reads TGTGCCAGCAGCGTAGATGGGGGCGGAAACTCTGGAAACACCATATATTTT.

J is TRBJ1-6 and V is TRBV7-9; 8 positions match TRBD1. Germline values: CDR1 SEHNR, CDR2 FQNEAQ (reference sequence). The CDR3 loop spans 15 amino acids. J gave up 10 bases and V 5 bases, and 10 bases lay outside the gene matches. The CDR3: CASSRLRDRYSPLHF. The CDR3 DNA is TGTGCCAGCAGCCGACTGAGGGACAGGTACTCACCCCTCCACTTT.

This clone has just a few counts. The chain combines TRBV6-5 with TRBJ1-1, with D possibly matching TRBD1 (5 bases). CDR3 length: 15 amino acids. Germline V gives CDR1 MNHEY, CDR2 SVGAGI. V was cut by 8 bases and J by 4 bases, with 20 bases left in between. The CDR3 region has the DNA TGTGCCAGCTCCTTGGGGGGGGTCGGTGGCACTGAAGCTTTCTTT. It specifies CASSLGGVGGTEAFF.

This clone was detected only a few times. The chain joins TRBV9 to TRBJ1-3; 8 nucleotides agree with TRBD1. This CDR3 comprises 16 residues. Germline V gene lookup returns CDR1 SGDLS and CDR2 YYNGEE. J gave up 4 bases and V 3 bases, and 9 bases lay outside the gene matches. CDR3 sequence reads: CASSATDRETGNTIYF. The CDR3, as DNA: TGTGCCAGCAGCGCGACGGACAGGGAAACCGGAAACACCATATATTTT.

This clone was seen a few times. This chain connects TRBV20-1 to TRBJ2-7, with D maybe TRBD2 (5 bases). This CDR3 is built from 10 residues. CDR1 and CDR2 from the germline V gene are DFQATT and SNEGSKA (reference sequence). With 0 bases removed from V and 12 bases from J, the gap between germline ends came to 9 bases. The chain's CDR3 is CSARDPEGYF. The CDR3 DNA follows: TGCAGTGCTAGAGATCCCGAGGGGTACTTC.

This clone was detected only a few times. The chain uses TRBV5-1 and TRBJ1-5; 8 bases are shared with TRBD1. V lost 3 bases and J lost 0; bases outside the gene matches: 8. CDR3 length: 17 amino acids. The germline V gene has CDR1 SGHRS and CDR2 YFSETQ. CDR3 coding DNA: TGCGCCAGCAGCTCGGACAGGGACAGTATTAGCAATCAGCCCCAGCATTTT. Translation gives CASSSDRDSISNQPQHF.

The rearrangement joins TRBV7-2 to TRBJ1-6; no definite D call. Trimming left V 2 bases short and J 7 bases short, with 6 bases between. CDR1 is SGHTA, CDR2 FQGNSA, per germline. The CDR3 has 13 amino acids. CDR3 DNA: TGTGCCAGCAGCTTAATTGGCAATTCACCCCTCCACTTT. Translated: CASSLIGNSPLHF.

The chain links TRBV27 to TRBJ2-3, with 11 bases aligning to TRBD2. V shed 6 bases and J 5 bases; nucleotides not matched to a gene: 10. CDR3 size: 16 residues. Germline V gene lookup returns CDR1 MNHEY and CDR2 SMNVEV (reference sequence). The CDR3 reads CASRDSSGRYLDTQYF. DNA for the CDR3: TGTGCCAGCAGAGACTCTAGCGGGAGGTATTTAGATACGCAGTATTTT.

The V call is TRBV5-1, the J call TRBJ2-4; D is perhaps TRBD2 (6 bases). Per germline, CDR1 SGHRS and CDR2 YFSETQ. Trimming removed 1 base from V and 4 bases from J, with 15 bases in between. This CDR3 has 16 residues. The CDR3 protein is CASSLRHSSEKNIQYF. DNA for the CDR3: TGCGCCAGCAGCTTGAGGCATTCTAGCGAAAAAAACATTCAGTACTTC.

This clone was detected only a few times. The V call is TRBV5-6, the J call TRBJ2-1; 8 bases line up with TRBD1. The V and J ends lost 4 bases and 7 bases, in that order; junction bases with no gene match: 7. Germline assignment: CDR1 SGHDT and CDR2 YYEEEE. The CDR3 contains 14 residues. The CDR3 loop is CASSGRTGRNEQFF. CDR3 coding DNA: TGTGCCAGCAGCGGGCGGACAGGGAGGAATGAGCAGTTCTTC.

The chain uses TRBV2 and TRBJ2-7; TRBD1 matches 7 bases. The CDR3 runs 13 residues. V gave up 7 bases and J gave up 6 bases; unmatched junction bases: 9. Germline assignment: CDR1 SNHLY and CDR2 FYNNEI. CDR3 protein: CASNRDRVGEQYF. For the CDR3, the DNA is TGTGCCAGCAACCGAGACAGGGTGGGCGAGCAGTACTTC.

The chain couples TRBV7-2 to TRBJ2-3; perhaps TRBD1 as D (5 bases). Germline V gene lookup returns CDR1 SGHTA and CDR2 FQGNSA. V was cut by 4 bases and J by 14 bases, with 16 bases left in between. There are 12 residues in the CDR3. The CDR3 spells CASSSTGHPLYF. The DNA for the CDR3 is TGTGCCAGCAGCTCCACAGGTCACCCCCTGTATTTT.

The chain joins TRBV13 to TRBJ2-5, with 7 bases identical to TRBD2. V dropped 4 bases and J dropped 5; count of bases not matched to a gene: 4. The CDR3 spans 13 residues. The germline V gene has CDR1 PRHDT and CDR2 FYEKMQ (reference sequence). The CDR3 is CASSSISGETQYF. The CDR3, as DNA: TGTGCCAGCAGCTCCATTAGCGGGGAGACCCAGTACTTC.

The chain couples TRBV5-4 to TRBJ1-2; 8 nucleotides line up with TRBD1. Germline CDR1 SGHNT, CDR2 YYREEE (reference sequence). The trim removed 3 bases at V and 8 bases at J, leaving 6 bases unmatched. This CDR3 is built from 13 residues. The CDR3 is CASSSQGEGGYTF. The DNA of the CDR3 is TGTGCCAGCAGCTCACAGGGGGAGGGAGGCTACACCTTC.

In this sample, this clone turned up a few times. The chain recombines TRBV29-1 with TRBJ1-1; 9 bases are shared with TRBD1. J gave up 4 bases and V 5 bases, and 2 bases lay outside the gene matches. Germline V gene lookup returns CDR1 SQVTM and CDR2 ANQGSEA. The CDR3 length is 12 residues. CDR3 in DNA: TGCAGCGTTCAGGACAGGGGCACTGAAGCTTTCTTT. Protein: CSVQDRGTEAFF.

This clone was detected a few times. V gene TRBV30 combines with J gene TRBJ2-7, with 9 bases that match TRBD1. The CDR3 length is 12 residues. Per germline, CDR1 GTSNPN and CDR2 SVGIG (reference sequence). Trimming removed 5 bases from V and 5 bases from J; junction bases left unmatched: 4. In DNA, the CDR3 is TGTGCCTGGGACAGGGGGAGCGACGAGCAGTACTTC. Translated: CAWDRGSDEQYF.

V is TRBV10-3 and J is TRBJ2-5; a weak D match, TRBD2 (6 bases). Between the trimmed V and J ends, which lost 6 bases and 4 bases, there was a span of 12 bases. The CDR3 length is 13 residues. Germline V lookup: CDR1 ENHRY, CDR2 SYGVKD. The DNA of the CDR3 is TGTGCCATCAGGATGACTAGTCGAGAGACCCAGTACTTC. Protein: CAIRMTSRETQYF.

The chain carries TRBV4-1 and TRBJ1-4; D possibly corresponds to TRBD1 (5 bases). Per the germline V gene, CDR1 is MGHRA and CDR2 is YSYEKL. The CDR3 loop spans 14 amino acids. The V gene lost 4 bases and the J gene lost 1 base, with 7 bases spanning the gap. CDR3 DNA: TGCGCCAGCAGCCTGCAGGGAACTAATGAAAAACTGTTTTTT. It codes for CASSLQGTNEKLFF.